The sequence of this T cell receptor beta chain was determined in a study of cytomegalovirus exposure and HLA in healthy donors (dated by TCRdb to about 2017). Notes on the research overall: The 500 to 700 repertoires of the first cohort and the 120 validation repertoires were produced on the same platform, according to a later analysis. The aim of the study was to test whether cataloging public T cell receptors could identify signatures of past pathogen exposure. In addition to the first cohort of hundreds of subjects, a separate validation cohort of 130 or so different subjects was used. To predict cytomegalovirus infection status, the study combined high-throughput TCR immunosequencing, statistical association of individual TCRs with disease status, and machine learning.

Donors formed part of the validation cohort, which comprised 95 to 150 subjects and was distinct from the first cohort of under 850 subjects. Overall results and qualifications from the work: According to the authors, the approach could potentially be generalized to other disease states and immunological phenotypes. In vitro tests confirmed that a few of the cytomegalovirus-associated TCR beta chains recognize cytomegalovirus antigens. Cytomegalovirus status was reported to be diagnosed by the classifier with high specificity and sensitivity in both the original and validation cohorts. The study gave a list of some 150 TCR beta chains associated with cytomegalovirus. Of the cluster scores, roughly 95% were above 0 in a later analysis, which found that TCRs clustered in the first cohort also tended to co-occur in the 95 to 150 validation repertoires. Most TCR sequences were observed very rarely across donors, whereas some public TCRs were present in many individuals. A later analysis had no HLA typing for the validation cohort, so co-occurrence there was scored across all 130 or so repertoires.

The library was built by means of the immunoSEQ multiplex PCR assay. The source study handled its data this way. A statistical classification framework was developed to diagnose cytomegalovirus status using the catalog of TCR beta chain sequences. TCRdb limited this immuneACCESS table to in-frame rearrangements with V and J called. A share of clones is missing; checked studies link under half to unresolved V genes, and the rest is unexplained. Clonal size and the V and J genes are those of that table, whereas D and trimming came from the DNA. The sample includes about 150,000 clones, with approximately 86% observed a single time. The ten largest account for approximately 20% of the sample. On this clone itself: The specificity of this receptor is unknown. There are no base qualities to consult, and no much larger clone falls within one base.

This sequence originates from a man younger than 35 in good health and CMV-seropositive. Sequenced: PBMCs.

The CDR3 region has the sequence CASSDRGLGGYTF. The sequenced DNA is TGTGCCAGTAGCGACAGGGGGCTGGGAGGCTACACCTTC. The rearrangement joined TRBV19 to TRBJ1-2, with 10 bases in between that match TRBD1. There are 13 amino acids in the CDR3, from cysteine to phenylalanine inclusive. Only the CDR3 DNA is retained, 39 bases long and in frame from the first base. The germline V and J ends show losses of 6 bases and 8 bases respectively, and no gene match explains 6 bases of the junction. As encoded in the germline V gene (reference sequence), CDR1 is LNHDA while CDR2 is SQIVND.